This T cell receptor (beta chain) was identified during a study of PD-L1 blockade in urothelial cancer. Findings of the study overall: Clonality of blood TCR below the median before treatment predicted better survival.

Comment on this clone: Its antigen is unknown.

Sequencing was performed with immunoSEQ multiplex PCR; in TCRdb, only in-frame clones are kept and a portion is missing. The sample lists approximately 65,000 clones; about 89% were seen once. The CDR3 has 14 residues. Germline CDR1 SGHAT, CDR2 FQNNGV. J lost 5 bases, V lost 6 bases, and 8 bases had no gene match. The source of this sequence is a man aged 55 to 70 with urothelial cancer. The sequenced sample was PBMCs, obtained around atezolizumab (anti-PD-L1) treatment. The J gene is TRBJ2-3, the V gene TRBV11-2, with 7 bases identical to TRBD1. This CDR3 is CASRRGLQLDTQYF. The CDR3 DNA follows: TGTGCCAGCAGGAGGGGGCTTCAACTAGATACGCAGTATTTT.